The 25 T cell receptor beta chains below were found in one sample sequenced in a study of human thymus T cells. The table came from immunoSEQ multiplex PCR; TCRdb's copy has only in-frame clones and leaves some out. The table lists under 150,000 clones, around 94% of them singletons, with under 0.025% in the top ten. From resections taken during corrective heart surgery, the thymus tissue was obtained. Sequencing input: thymus tissue. Receptor source: a boy under three years old with a congenital heart defect but otherwise immunologically healthy.

The chain uses TRBV7-8 and TRBJ1-5; D ambiguous. The V gene lost 1 base and the J gene lost 2 bases, with 9 bases spanning the gap. Germline-derived CDR1 and CDR2 are SGHVS and FQNEAQ. The CDR3 has 15 residues. As DNA, the CDR3 is TGTGCCAGCAGCTTAGGCGGAAGAGGCAATCAGCCCCAGCATTTT. Translated: CASSLGGRGNQPQHF.

This chain connects TRBV5-4 to TRBJ2-2; maybe TRBD2 (6 bases). V lost 8 bases, J lost 4 bases, and 6 bases lay in between. The CDR3 runs 11 residues. Germline assignment: CDR1 SGHNT and CDR2 YYREEE (reference sequence). CDR3 sequence reads: CASSGTGELFF. The CDR3 DNA reads as TGTGCCAGTAGCGGCACCGGGGAGCTGTTTTTT.

The gene calls are TRBV18 and TRBJ2-1; TRBD2 might be the D (6 bases). The CDR3 spans 16 residues. V was shortened by 4 bases and J by 4 bases, with 17 bases between the two germline ends. Germline V gene lookup returns CDR1 KGHSH and CDR2 LQKENI. This CDR3 is CASSRLIGGTYNEQFF. For the CDR3, the DNA is TGTGCCAGCTCACGCCTCATTGGGGGGACGTACAATGAGCAGTTCTTC.

The V gene is TRBV28, the J gene TRBJ1-6; tentatively, D is TRBD1 (6 bases). V dropped 4 bases and J dropped 5 bases, with 6 bases sitting between them. The CDR3 has 13 residues. Germline values: CDR1 MDHEN, CDR2 SYDVKM. The DNA for the CDR3 is TGTGCCAGCAGTTCAGGGGATAATTCACCCCTCCACTTT. Amino acids: CASSSGDNSPLHF. The full variable domain, completed using reference TRBV28 and TRBJ1-6, is DVKVTQSSRYLVKRTGEKVFLECVQDMDHENMFWYRQDPGLGLRLIYFSYDVKMKEKGDIPEGYSVSREKKERFSLILESASTNQTSMYLCASSSGDNSPLHFGNGTRLTVT.

This chain joins TRBV29-1 and TRBJ2-5; 8 nucleotides align to TRBD2. Germline-derived CDR1 and CDR2 are SQVTM and ANQGSEA. This CDR3 is 12 amino acids long. The junction had 1 base not matched to a gene; V was cut back by 2 bases and J by 5 bases. The CDR3: CSVETGGETQYF. For the CDR3, the DNA is TGCAGCGTTGAAACGGGGGGGGAGACCCAGTACTTC.

This chain connects TRBV28 to TRBJ1-2; D remains ambiguous. The CDR3 spans 12 residues. Between the trimmed V and J ends, which lost 3 bases and 0 bases, there was a span of 2 bases. The V gene's germline CDR1 is MDHEN and CDR2 SYDVKM. The CDR3 sequence is CASSLANYGYTF. DNA of the CDR3: TGTGCCAGCAGTTTGGCTAACTATGGCTACACCTTC.

This sequence joins TRBV9 and TRBJ1-2; 11 bases match TRBD1. Trimming removed 3 bases from V and 7 bases from J; junction bases left unmatched: 5. This CDR3 is 14 amino acids long. Germline V CDR1 and CDR2: SGDLS, YYNGEE. In DNA form, the CDR3 reads TGTGCCAGCAGCGCGGGACAGGGGGAATCTGGCTACACCTTC. Translated, it gives CASSAGQGESGYTF.

The chain recombines TRBV4-3 with TRBJ2-5; 8 bases are a match to TRBD2. The germline CDR1 and CDR2 sequences are LGHNA and YSLEER. The J segment lost 4 bases and the V segment lost 4 bases, leaving 8 bases of the junction unmatched. The CDR3 length is 15 residues. CDR3 in amino acids: CASSRTGTRGETQYF. Here the CDR3 DNA reads TGCGCCAGCAGCCGTACCGGGACTAGGGGAGAGACCCAGTACTTC.

The V gene is TRBV28, the J gene TRBJ1-5; no clear D. Germline V gives CDR1 MDHEN, CDR2 SYDVKM. The CDR3 contains 14 residues. Trimming shortened V by 0 bases and J by 9 bases, and 12 bases separated the two germline ends. CDR3 loop: CASSLCPGLGPQHF. CDR3 bases: TGTGCCAGCAGTTTATGCCCGGGTTTAGGGCCCCAGCATTTT.

J is TRBJ2-2 and V is TRBV29-1; D may be TRBD1 or TRBD2 (6 bases each). Trimming stripped 7 bases from V and 7 bases from J, with 16 bases between. The CDR3 runs to 13 residues. Germline-derived CDR1 and CDR2 are SQVTM and ANQGSEA. The CDR3 here is CSAGGGLDGELFF. CDR3 in DNA: TGCAGCGCCGGTGGGGGGCTTGACGGGGAGCTGTTTTTT.

V usage is TRBV10-3 and J usage is TRBJ2-2; D tentatively reads TRBD1 or TRBD2 (5 bases each). The germline V gene has CDR1 ENHRY and CDR2 SYGVKD. CDR3 size: 14 residues. V was shortened by 4 bases and J by 2 bases, with 8 bases between the two germline ends. The CDR3 DNA follows: TGTGCCATCAGTGCAGGGAGTAACACCGGGGAGCTGTTTTTT. Residues: CAISAGSNTGELFF.

The chain combines TRBV4-2 with TRBJ2-1; 9 nucleotides match TRBD2. The ends lost 6 bases at V and 0 bases at J; junction bases unmatched: 12. CDR1 is LGHNA and CDR2 is YNFKEQ in the germline V gene. The CDR3 consists of 18 residues. The CDR3 coding sequence is TGTGCCAGCAGGCGAGGGCTAGCGGGGCGGATCTCCTACAATGAGCAGTTCTTC. Its translation is CASRRGLAGRISYNEQFF.

A single count supports this clone. V gene TRBV6-1 combines with J gene TRBJ2-7; 9 bases are shared with TRBD1. CDR1 and CDR2 from the germline V gene are MNHNS and SASEGT. The CDR3 contains 15 residues. The V gene end was trimmed by 4 bases and the J gene end by 9 bases; junction bases not matched to a gene: 13. The DNA of the CDR3 is TGTGCCAGCAGTGCGGGCGGGGACAGGGTCTCAGGGCAGTACTTC. Translated: CASSAGGDRVSGQYF.

The CDR3 is CASSQDGTNSPLHF. Here the CDR3 DNA reads TGTGCCAGCAGCCAGGACGGGACCAATTCACCCCTCCACTTT. This chain links TRBV7-6 with TRBJ1-6, with D perhaps matching TRBD1 (5 bases). The CDR3 totals 14 residues. Per the germline V gene, CDR1 is SGHVS and CDR2 is FNYEAQ. Trimming cost V 5 bases and J 7 bases, with 12 bases left between them.

The V and J genes are TRBV30 and TRBJ2-1; no clear D gene. The CDR3 runs to 15 residues. The V end was cut by 0 bases, the J end by 4 bases, with 13 bases between. Germline V gene sequence: CDR1 GTSNPN, CDR2 SVGIG (reference sequence). CDR3 sequence reads: CAWSVRERLYNEQFF. CDR3 bases: TGTGCCTGGAGTGTAAGGGAAAGGCTGTACAATGAGCAGTTCTTC. The full variable domain, completed using reference TRBV30 and TRBJ2-1, is SQTIHQWPATLVQPVGSPLSLECTVEGTSNPNLYWYRQAAGRGLQLLFYSVGIGQISSEVPQNLSASRPQDRQFILSSKKLLLSDSGFYLCAWSVRERLYNEQFFGPGTRLTVL.

This chain connects TRBV6-5 to TRBJ1-1; no definite D call. The CDR3 covers 13 residues. Trimming stripped 4 bases from V and 4 bases from J, with 10 bases between. Germline CDR1 and CDR2: MNHEY and SVGAGI. CDR3 residues: CASSCPGGTEAFF. CDR3 coding DNA: TGTGCCAGCAGTTGCCCGGGAGGCACTGAAGCTTTCTTT.

The chain is built from TRBV6-1 and TRBJ2-3; 9 bases agree with TRBD2. The CDR3 is 15 residues long. Germline CDR1 is MNHNS and CDR2 is SASEGT. With V trimmed by 6 bases and J by 5 bases, 9 bases remained unmatched. DNA of the CDR3: TGTGCCAGCAGGCGGGGCGGGGGGGCCAAAGATACGCAGTATTTT. Amino acids: CASRRGGGAKDTQYF.

This chain uses TRBV7-3 with TRBJ1-5, with D uncertain. CDR1 and CDR2 from the germline V gene are SGHTA and FQGTGA. This CDR3 spans 13 amino acids. Trimming pared 3 bases from V and 12 bases from J, leaving 15 bases between. The CDR3, as DNA: TGTGCCAGCAGCTTGTCCCCTTCGGGCCTCCAGCATTTT. This sequence encodes CASSLSPSGLQHF.

The chain employs TRBV10-3 and TRBJ2-1; 7 bases are shared with TRBD1. Trimming cost V 4 bases and J 2 bases; bases outside gene matches: 8. Germline lookup yields CDR1 ENHRY and CDR2 SYGVKD. The CDR3 is 16 amino acids. Here the CDR3 reads CAISAYTGQTYNEQFF. The CDR3 nucleotides are TGTGCCATCAGTGCGTACACGGGACAGACCTACAATGAGCAGTTCTTC.

This clone was observed once. V is TRBV4-3 and J is TRBJ2-5, with 10 bases lining up with TRBD1. V lost 4 bases, J lost 7 bases, and 21 bases stayed unmatched. CDR1 and CDR2 from the germline V gene are LGHNA and YSLEER. This CDR3 contains 19 residues. This chain's CDR3 is CASSPKTPTIGTGALTQYF. DNA for the CDR3: TGCGCCAGCAGCCCCAAGACGCCAACGATTGGGACAGGGGCATTGACCCAGTACTTC.

The chain employs TRBV19 and TRBJ2-1; no firm D call. The CDR3 is 16 residues long. Per the germline V gene, CDR1 is LNHDA and CDR2 is SQIVND (reference sequence). V was pared by 2 bases and J by 5 bases, with 16 bases between. The DNA of the CDR3 is TGTGCCAGTAGTATAAGCGAACACAAACCCAACAATGAGCAGTTCTTC. This sequence encodes CASSISEHKPNNEQFF.

The V gene is TRBV30, the J gene TRBJ2-3; 8 bases map to TRBD2. CDR3 length: 13 amino acids. Germline values: CDR1 GTSNPN, CDR2 SVGIG (reference sequence). Trimming at V came to 3 bases and at J to 5 bases, leaving 4 bases not matched to a gene. CDR3 sequence reads: CAWSGGAVDTQYF. The CDR3 DNA sequence: TGTGCCTGGAGCGGGGGGGCCGTAGATACGCAGTATTTT.

This chain links TRBV30 with TRBJ1-1; 7 nucleotides agree with TRBD1. This CDR3 is 17 amino acids long. V dropped 2 bases and J dropped 1; count of bases not matched to a gene: 13. Germline CDR1 is GTSNPN and CDR2 is SVGIG (reference sequence). The CDR3 reads CAWSPQIRTGANTEAFF. The CDR3 DNA is TGTGCCTGGAGTCCCCAGATACGGACAGGCGCGAACACTGAAGCTTTCTTT.

This clone has a single count. This chain uses TRBV27 with TRBJ2-1; 8 positions agree with TRBD2. The CDR3 totals 18 residues. In germline, CDR1 is MNHEY, CDR2 SMNVEV (reference sequence). Trimming cost V 5 bases and J 4 bases; bases outside gene matches: 16. Here the CDR3 reads CASSPKPRVLAGYNEQFF. DNA of the CDR3: TGTGCCAGCAGTCCCAAACCCCGGGTATTAGCGGGGTACAATGAGCAGTTCTTC.

The rearrangement links TRBV10-2 to TRBJ2-1; D is perhaps TRBD2 (5 bases). The V gene's germline CDR1 is WSHSY and CDR2 SAAADI. V shed 0 bases and J shed 10 bases, with 10 bases lying between them. The CDR3 is 13 amino acids. The CDR3 nucleotides read TGCGCCAGCAGTGAGTCTGTATTAGCGGAGCAGTTCTTC. Protein sequence: CASSESVLAEQFF.